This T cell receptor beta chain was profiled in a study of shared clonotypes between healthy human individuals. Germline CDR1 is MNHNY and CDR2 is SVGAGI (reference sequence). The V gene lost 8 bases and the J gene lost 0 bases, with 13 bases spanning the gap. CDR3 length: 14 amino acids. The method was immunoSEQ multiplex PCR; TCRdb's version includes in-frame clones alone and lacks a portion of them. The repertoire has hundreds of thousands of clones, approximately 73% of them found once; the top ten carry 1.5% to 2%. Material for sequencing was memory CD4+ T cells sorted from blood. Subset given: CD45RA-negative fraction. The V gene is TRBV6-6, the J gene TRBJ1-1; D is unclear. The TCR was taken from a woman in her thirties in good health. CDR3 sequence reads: CASGMTVMNTEAFF. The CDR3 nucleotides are TGTGCCAGCGGGATGACGGTTATGAACACTGAAGCTTTCTTT.